One and the same sample provided the 9 T cell receptor beta chains below, sequenced in a study of post-analysis software for immune sequencing data. Broader study findings: Included in a set of roughly five TRBV segments more frequent in patients than controls were TRBV5-6, TRBV5-1 and TRBV20-1.

Their target antigens are unknown. Built from TCR beta cDNA, the libraries had unique molecular identifiers in them. TCRdb reanalysed the PCR reads using MiXCR and keeps one entry per CDR3 protein. The data contain some 800,000 distinct CDR3 sequences, 40% to 55% of them singletons. The specimen sequenced was blood. These TCRs come from a girl aged 5-17 years with multiple sclerosis.

The V gene is TRBV5-1, the J gene TRBJ2-5; TRBD2 aligns across 13 bases. The J call could be wrong; TRBJ2-7 is a better fit for the DNA end. Germline V gene lookup returns CDR1 SGHRS and CDR2 YFSETQ. This CDR3 has 15 residues. The CDR3 coding sequence is TGCGCCAGCAGCACCAGGACTAGCGGGAGAAGCGAGCAGTACTTC. This gives the protein CASSTRTSGRSEQYF.

The rearrangement joins TRBV6-2 or TRBV6-3 to TRBJ1-5; 9 nucleotides match TRBD1. V trimming: 6 bases; J trimming: 1 base; junction bases outside the gene matches: 7. The CDR3 has 16 amino acids. The V gene's germline CDR1 is MNHEY and CDR2 SVGEGT. In DNA form, the CDR3 reads TGTGCCAGCAGGAAGTGGGACAGGGCCAGCAATCAGCCCCAGCATTTT. As protein: CASRKWDRASNQPQHF.

The V call is TRBV6-1, the J call TRBJ2-2, with TRBD2 matching 15 bases. Germline V gene sequence: CDR1 MNHNS, CDR2 SASEGT. Losses at the gene ends were 6 bases for V and 2 bases for J; bases not matched to a gene: 1. The CDR3 has 16 amino acids. The CDR3 nucleotides are TGTGCCAGCAGGGGACTAGCGGGAGGAAACACCGGGGAGCTGTTTTTT. It codes for CASRGLAGGNTGELFF.

The V and J genes are TRBV25-1 and TRBJ1-1, with D unresolved. CDR1 is MGHDK, CDR2 SYGVNS, per germline. The CDR3 runs to 10 residues. The germline V and J ends were trimmed by 9 bases and 9 bases, with 11 bases remaining between them. CDR3 DNA sequence: TGTGCCAGTTCGCGGGGTAAAGCTTTCTTT. Translated: CASSRGKAFF.

The J gene is TRBJ2-7, the V gene TRBV6-2 or TRBV6-3, with unresolved D. The V gene lost 3 bases and the J gene lost 7 bases, with 10 bases spanning the gap. The CDR3 is 12 residues long. Germline-derived CDR1 and CDR2 are MNHEY and SVGEGT. The DNA for the CDR3 is TGTGCCAGCAGTTATTTTTTGTCTGAGCAGTACTTC. It yields the protein CASSYFLSEQYF.

This chain links TRBV7-9 with TRBJ2-1; D uncertain. V lost 0 bases and J lost 10, with 7 bases in between. The CDR3 extends over 12 amino acids. Germline V gives CDR1 SEHNR, CDR2 FQNEAQ (reference sequence). The CDR3 DNA reads as TGTGCCAGCAGCTTAGCCAGTCGGGAGCAGTTCTTC. Translated: CASSLASREQFF.

The chain has TRBV7-9 and TRBJ2-7, with TRBD1 matching 9 bases. CDR1 and CDR2 (germline): SEHNR, FQNEAQ (reference sequence). The length of the CDR3 is 14 residues. Unmatched junction bases numbered 5, after V lost 5 bases and J lost 3 bases. CDR3 region: CASSTRDRVYEQYF. The CDR3 region has the DNA TGTGCCAGCAGCACCCGGGACAGGGTCTACGAGCAGTACTTC.

This clonotype came up many times. This rearrangement joins TRBV7-2 to TRBJ2-7; 10 bases are a match to TRBD2. The CDR3 is 13 amino acids. V lost 4 bases to trimming and J lost 4 bases; unmatched junction nucleotides: 1. CDR1 is SGHTA, CDR2 FQGNSA, per germline. The CDR3 spells CASSWTSGYEQYF. The CDR3 nucleotides read TGTGCCAGCAGCTGGACTAGCGGATACGAGCAGTACTTC.

This sequence joins TRBV12-3 or TRBV12-4 and TRBJ2-3; D ambiguous. V was clipped by 7 bases and J by 1 base, with 6 bases between them. The CDR3 loop spans 12 amino acids. The CDR3 sequence: CASTRGTDTQYF. The CDR3, as DNA: TGTGCCAGCACCCGGGGCACAGATACGCAGTATTTT.